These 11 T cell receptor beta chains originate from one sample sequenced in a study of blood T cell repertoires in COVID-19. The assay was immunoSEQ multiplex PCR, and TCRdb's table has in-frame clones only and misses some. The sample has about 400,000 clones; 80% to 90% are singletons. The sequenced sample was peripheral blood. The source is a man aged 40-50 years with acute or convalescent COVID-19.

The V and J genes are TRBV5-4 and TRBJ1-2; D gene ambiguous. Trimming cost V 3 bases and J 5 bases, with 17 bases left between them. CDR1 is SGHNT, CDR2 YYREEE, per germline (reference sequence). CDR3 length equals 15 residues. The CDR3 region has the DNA TGTGCCAGCAGCTCACCCCGGACGTCGGGGTATGGCTACACCTTC. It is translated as CASSSPRTSGYGYTF. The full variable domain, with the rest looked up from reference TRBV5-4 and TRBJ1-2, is ETGVTQSPTHLIKTRGQQVTLRCSSQSGHNTVSWYQQALGQGPQFIFQYYREEENGRGNFPPRFSGLQFPNYSSELNVNALELDDSALYLCASSSPRTSGYGYTFGSGTRLTVV.

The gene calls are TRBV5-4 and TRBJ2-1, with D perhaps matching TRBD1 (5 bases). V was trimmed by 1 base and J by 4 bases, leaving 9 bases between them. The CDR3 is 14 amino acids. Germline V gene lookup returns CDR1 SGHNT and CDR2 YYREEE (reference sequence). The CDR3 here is CASSLTGEYNEQFF. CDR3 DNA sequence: TGTGCCAGCAGCTTGACAGGAGAATACAATGAGCAGTTCTTC. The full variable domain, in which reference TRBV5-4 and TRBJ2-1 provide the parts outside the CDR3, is ETGVTQSPTHLIKTRGQQVTLRCSSQSGHNTVSWYQQALGQGPQFIFQYYREEENGRGNFPPRFSGLQFPNYSSELNVNALELDDSALYLCASSLTGEYNEQFFGPGTRLTVL.

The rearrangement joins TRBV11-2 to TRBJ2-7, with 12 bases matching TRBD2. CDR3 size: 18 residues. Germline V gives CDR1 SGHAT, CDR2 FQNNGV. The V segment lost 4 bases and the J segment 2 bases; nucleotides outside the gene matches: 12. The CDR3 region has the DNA TGTGCCAGCAGCTCGCGACTCAGGACTAGCGGGGAAGCCTACGAGCAGTACTTC. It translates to CASSSRLRTSGEAYEQYF.

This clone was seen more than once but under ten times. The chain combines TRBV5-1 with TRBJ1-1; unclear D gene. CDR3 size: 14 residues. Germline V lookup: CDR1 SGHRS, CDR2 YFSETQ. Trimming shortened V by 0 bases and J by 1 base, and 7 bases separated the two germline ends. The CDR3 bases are TGCGCCAGCAGCTTGGCACAGAAGAACACTGAAGCTTTCTTT. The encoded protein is CASSLAQKNTEAFF.

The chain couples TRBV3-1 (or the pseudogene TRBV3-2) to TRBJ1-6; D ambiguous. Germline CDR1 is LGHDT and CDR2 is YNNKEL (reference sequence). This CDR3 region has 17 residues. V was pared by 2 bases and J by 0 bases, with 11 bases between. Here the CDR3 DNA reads TGTGCCAGCAGCCAACTCTTTGGGAGCTCCTATAATTCACCCCTCCACTTT. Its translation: CASSQLFGSSYNSPLHF.

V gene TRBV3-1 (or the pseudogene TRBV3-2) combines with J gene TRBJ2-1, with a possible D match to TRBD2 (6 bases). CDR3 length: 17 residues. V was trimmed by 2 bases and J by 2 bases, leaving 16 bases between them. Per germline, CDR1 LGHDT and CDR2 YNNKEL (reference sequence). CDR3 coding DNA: TGTGCCAGCAGCCAAAGCCCCGGGAGAGCCACCTACAATGAGCAGTTCTTC. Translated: CASSQSPGRATYNEQFF.

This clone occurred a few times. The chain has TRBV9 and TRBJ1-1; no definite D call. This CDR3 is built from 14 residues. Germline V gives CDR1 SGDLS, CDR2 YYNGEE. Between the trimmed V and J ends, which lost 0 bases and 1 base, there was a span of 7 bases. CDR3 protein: CASSVAAENTEAFF. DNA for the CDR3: TGTGCCAGCAGCGTAGCGGCGGAGAACACTGAAGCTTTCTTT.

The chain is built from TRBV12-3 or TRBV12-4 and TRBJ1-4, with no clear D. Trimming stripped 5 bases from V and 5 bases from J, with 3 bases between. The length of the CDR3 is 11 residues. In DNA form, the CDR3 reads TGTGCCAGCAGTGCGAATGAAAAACTGTTTTTT. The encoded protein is CASSANEKLFF.

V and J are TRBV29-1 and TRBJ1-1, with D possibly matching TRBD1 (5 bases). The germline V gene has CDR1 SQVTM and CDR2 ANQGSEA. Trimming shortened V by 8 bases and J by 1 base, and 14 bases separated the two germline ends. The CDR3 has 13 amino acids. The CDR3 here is CSHGGDSNTEAFF. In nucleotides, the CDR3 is TGCAGCCATGGGGGGGATTCGAACACTGAAGCTTTCTTT. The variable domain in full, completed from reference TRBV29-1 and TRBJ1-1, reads SAVISQKPSRDICQRGTSLTIQCQVDSQVTMMFWYRQQPGQSLTLIATANQGSEATYESGFVIDKFPISRPNLTFSTLTVSNMSPEDSSIYLCSHGGDSNTEAFFGQGTRLTVV.

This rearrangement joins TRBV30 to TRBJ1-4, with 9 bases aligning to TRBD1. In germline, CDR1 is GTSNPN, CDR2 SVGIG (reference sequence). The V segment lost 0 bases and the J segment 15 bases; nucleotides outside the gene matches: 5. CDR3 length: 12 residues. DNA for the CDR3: TGTGCCTGGAGTGTAGGGACAGGGCAGGTGTTTTTT. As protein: CAWSVGTGQVFF.

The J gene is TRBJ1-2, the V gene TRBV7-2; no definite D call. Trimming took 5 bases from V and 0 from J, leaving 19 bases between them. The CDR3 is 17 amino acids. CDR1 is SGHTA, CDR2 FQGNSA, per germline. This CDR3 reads CASSLRGGKGANYGYTF. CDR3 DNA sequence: TGTGCCAGCAGCCTCCGAGGAGGGAAGGGAGCTAACTATGGCTACACCTTC.